One sample yielded the 26 T cell receptor beta chains listed below, sequenced in a study of blood T cells in healthy people across ages. PCR was performed a second time for 7 to 11 cycles using a sample-barcoded 5' primer and a J-beta primer mix. TCRdb re-analysed the 5' RACE reads in MiXCR, keeping a single row per CDR3 protein. The repertoire holds 1 million to 1.2 million distinct CDR3 sequences, with approximately 38% as singletons. The sequenced sample consisted of blood. The receptor source for this set is a young man in good health.

This chain joins TRBV7-3 and TRBJ2-2; tentatively, D is TRBD2 (6 bases). There are 15 residues in the CDR3. CDR1 is SGHTA and CDR2 is FQGTGA in the germline V gene. The germline V and J ends were trimmed by 5 bases and 2 bases, with 12 bases remaining between them. The chain's CDR3 is CASSPPGTNTGELFF. The CDR3 coding sequence is TGTGCCAGCAGCCCCCCCGGGACTAACACCGGGGAGCTGTTTTTT.

The rearrangement links TRBV7-2 to TRBJ1-3, with D uncertain. The CDR3 loop spans 15 amino acids. The V gene lost 0 bases and the J gene lost 4 bases, with 10 bases spanning the gap. CDR1 and CDR2 (germline): SGHTA, FQGNSA. CDR3 protein: CASSLASLGGNTIYF. For the CDR3, the DNA is TGTGCCAGCAGCTTAGCGAGCCTCGGCGGAAACACCATATATTTT.

This clonotype has just a few counts. The V call is TRBV29-1, the J call TRBJ2-1; 9 bases are shared with TRBD1. Near its end, the DNA agrees better with TRBJ2-7, so the J call may be wrong. This CDR3 contains 14 residues. Germline loops: CDR1 SQVTM, CDR2 ANQGSEA. The CDR3 coding sequence is TGCAGCGTTGAAGAAGGGACAGGGAACAATGAGCAGTACTTC. Translating gives CSVEEGTGNNEQYF.

The chain recombines TRBV10-3 with TRBJ2-7; D remains unclear. This CDR3 has 12 residues. CDR1 is ENHRY, CDR2 SYGVKD, per germline. V was pared by 4 bases and J by 7 bases, with 11 bases between. The CDR3 sequence: CAISAKGDEQYF. CDR3 coding DNA: TGTGCCATCAGTGCAAAAGGCGATGAGCAGTACTTC.

This clonotype was seen a few times. The gene calls are TRBV6-2 or TRBV6-3 and TRBJ1-6, with D maybe TRBD1 (5 bases). This CDR3 contains 17 residues. Germline CDR1 and CDR2: MNHEY and SVGEGT. The V end was cut by 7 bases, the J end by 13 bases, with 29 bases between. CDR3 in amino acids: CASTIGQGHGPRLPLHF. The CDR3 DNA sequence: TGTGCCAGCACCATAGGACAAGGACACGGTCCTCGATTGCCCCTCCACTTT.

This clonotype was counted only a few times. This chain connects TRBV2 to TRBJ2-1; 8 nucleotides line up with TRBD2. The junction had 6 bases not matched to a gene; V was cut back by 7 bases and J by 7 bases. The CDR3 is 13 residues long. Germline-derived CDR1 and CDR2 are SNHLY and FYNNEI. CDR3 loop: CASTQTSVNEQFF. The CDR3 nucleotides are TGTGCCAGCACCCAGACTAGCGTAAATGAGCAGTTCTTC.

The chain carries TRBV7-2 and TRBJ2-1, with 9 bases that match TRBD2. TRBJ2-7 matches the DNA end more closely, so the J call is doubtful. The CDR3 totals 16 residues. Germline CDR1 SGHTA, CDR2 FQGNSA. Here the CDR3 reads CASSLVAGVGHNEQYF. For the CDR3, the DNA is TGTGCCAGCAGCTTAGTAGCGGGGGTAGGTCACAATGAGCAGTACTTC.

This clonotype was detected only a few times. The CDR3 nucleotides read TGCAGATCCGGGGTAGGGGACTCAACGTACAATGAGCAGTTCTTC. Amino acid sequence: CRSGVGDSTYNEQFF. The chain links TRBV20-1 to TRBJ2-1; a weak D match, TRBD2 (6 bases). This CDR3 is built from 15 residues. Germline V gene lookup returns CDR1 DFQATT and CDR2 SNEGSKA (reference sequence).

The J gene is TRBJ2-7, the V gene TRBV4-3; 10 bases are a match to TRBD1. Germline CDR1 and CDR2: LGHNA and YSLEER. The CDR3 sequence is 17 residues long. With V trimmed by 0 bases and J by 1 base, 6 bases remained unmatched. The CDR3 sequence is CASSQDVAGQGSYEQYF. DNA of the CDR3: TGCGCCAGCAGCCAAGACGTAGCGGGACAGGGGTCCTACGAGCAGTACTTC.

The chain uses TRBV25-1 and TRBJ1-2; weak D call: TRBD1 (5 bases). The V gene lost 6 bases and the J gene lost 2 bases, with 10 bases spanning the gap. The length of the CDR3 is 13 residues. The germline gives CDR1 MGHDK, CDR2 SYGVNS. The CDR3 loop is CASSTPGNYGYTF. As DNA, the CDR3 is TGTGCCAGCAGCACGCCAGGGAACTATGGCTACACCTTC.

The rearrangement links TRBV2 to TRBJ2-3; D not resolved. The CDR3 runs 16 residues. CDR1 and CDR2 (germline): SNHLY, FYNNEI. Deletions cut 1 base from V and 0 bases from J, with 11 bases between. The CDR3 DNA follows: TGTGCCAGCAGTGAAGATGTTGGATTTAGCACAGATACGCAGTATTTT. Protein sequence: CASSEDVGFSTDTQYF.

Of note for this clonotype: This sequence may be a read error, since a much larger clone differs from it by one base. V and J are TRBV20-1 and TRBJ2-7, with D hard to call. The CDR3 loop spans 13 amino acids. Trimming removed 1 base at V and 2 bases at J, with 9 bases between. Germline V gene lookup returns CDR1 DFQATT and CDR2 SNEGSKA (reference sequence). The CDR3 sequence is CSARAETPYEQYF. CDR3 sequence (DNA): TGCAGTGCTAGAGCGGAAACTCCCTACGAGCAGTACTTC.

For this clonotype: Being one base from a much bigger clone, this may be a read error. The chain is built from TRBV4-3 and TRBJ2-1; D is uncertain. CDR1 and CDR2 (germline): LGHNA, YSLEER. This CDR3 region has 13 residues. CDR3 DNA: TGCGCCAGCAGCCAAGAGCCCATCAATGGGCAGTTCTTC. The encoded protein is CASSQEPINGQFF.

The chain is built from TRBV2 and TRBJ2-1; D perhaps matches TRBD2 (6 bases). CDR1 and CDR2 from the germline V gene are SNHLY and FYNNEI. V lost 1 base, J lost 7 bases, and 17 bases lay in between. This CDR3 comprises 16 residues. CDR3 region: CASSEGLASAGNEQFF. The CDR3 DNA sequence: TGTGCCAGCAGTGAAGGGCTAGCCAGCGCGGGGAATGAGCAGTTCTTC.

This clonotype was detected only once. The chain carries TRBV20-1 and TRBJ2-7, with D possibly TRBD2 on 5 matching bases. The CDR3 extends over 15 amino acids. Trimming cost V 0 bases and J 7 bases, with 19 bases left between them. Germline loops: CDR1 DFQATT, CDR2 SNEGSKA (reference sequence). The CDR3 DNA sequence: TGCAGTGCTAGAGATTTGGGGAGCCCGTACGAGGAGCAGTACTTC. This translates into CSARDLGSPYEEQYF.

The J gene is TRBJ2-5, the V gene TRBV21-1; the D call in the table, TRBD1, was not verified against the DNA. TRBV21-1 is designated a pseudogene. The CDR3 spans 15 residues. The CDR3 DNA reads TGTGCCAGCAGCAAAGAATTGGGACAGGAGGAGACCCAGTACTTC. Translating it yields CASSKELGQEETQYF.

V usage is TRBV15 and J usage is TRBJ1-5, with D unclear. CDR1 is LNHNV and CDR2 is YYDKDF in the germline V gene (reference sequence). This CDR3 comprises 16 residues. With 2 bases removed from V and 0 bases from J, the gap between germline ends came to 11 bases. CDR3 sequence reads: CATSRNYGNSNQPQHF. DNA of the CDR3: TGTGCCACCAGCAGAAATTACGGCAATAGCAATCAGCCCCAGCATTTT.

This chain connects TRBV9 to TRBJ2-1, with D perhaps TRBD2 (7 bases). The CDR3 loop spans 13 amino acids. Per the germline V gene, CDR1 is SGDLS and CDR2 is YYNGEE. Trimming removed 0 bases at V and 10 bases at J, with 11 bases between. The CDR3 is CASSVVRGREQFF. CDR3 in DNA: TGTGCCAGCAGCGTAGTGCGGGGGCGGGAGCAGTTCTTC.

The chain links TRBV6-5 to TRBJ1-2; D unclear. The V end lost 7 bases, the J end lost 4 bases, and 19 bases lay between the germline ends. The CDR3 contains 15 residues. In germline, CDR1 is MNHEY, CDR2 SVGAGI. The CDR3 DNA reads TGTGCCAGCAAACCGGTCCATGAACCCCTCTATGGCTACACCTTC. Translated, it gives CASKPVHEPLYGYTF.

With respect to this clonotype: One base away lies a much larger clone, so this may be a sequencing read error. This sequence joins TRBV9 and TRBJ1-2; 8 nucleotides agree with TRBD1. Germline loops: CDR1 SGDLS, CDR2 YYNGEE. The ends lost 7 bases at V and 5 bases at J; junction bases unmatched: 10. The CDR3 contains 14 residues. The CDR3 DNA reads TGTGCCAGCGGCGACAGGACAGGGCGGTATGGCTACACCTTC. This encodes CASGDRTGRYGYTF.

The J gene is TRBJ2-3, the V gene TRBV7-2, with TRBD2 as a possible D gene (6 bases). There are 16 residues in the CDR3. Germline CDR1 reads SGHTA; CDR2 reads FQGNSA. The V end was cut by 5 bases, the J end by 4 bases, with 19 bases between. The CDR3 DNA sequence: TGTGCCAGCAGCCCCACCGGGCTAGCGTTGGCAGATACGCAGTATTTT. Translated, it gives CASSPTGLALADTQYF.

This clonotype occurred a few times. V usage is TRBV19 and J usage is TRBJ2-5, with TRBD1 matching 7 bases. Germline V CDR1 and CDR2: LNHDA, SQIVND (reference sequence). Trimming took 5 bases from V and 2 from J; bases not matched to a gene: 11. The CDR3 totals 16 residues. The CDR3 sequence is CASSPRTGGSQETQYF. Written as DNA, the CDR3 is TGTGCCAGTAGTCCCCGGACAGGCGGATCTCAAGAGACCCAGTACTTC.

As to this clonotype: One end of the junction varies from germline; a read error may be responsible. The genes are TRBV7-6 and TRBJ1-4; no reliable D call. The CDR3 is made up of 14 amino acids. Germline lookup yields CDR1 SGHVS and CDR2 FNYEAQ. In DNA, the CDR3 is TGTGCCAGCAACTTAGCCCCAGTCTGTGAAAAACTGTTTTTT. Translation: CASNLAPVCEKLFF.

This clonotype was detected many times. The gene calls are TRBV20-1 and TRBJ2-7, with unresolved D. Trimming left V 6 bases short and J 7 bases short, with 16 bases between. The germline gives CDR1 DFQATT, CDR2 SNEGSKA (reference sequence). The CDR3 extends over 12 amino acids. CDR3 protein: CSAHLIRGEQYF. CDR3 DNA sequence: TGCAGTGCCCACCTAATACGAGGAGAGCAGTACTTC.

The CDR3 is CASSVNFGRTYEQYF. The CDR3, as DNA: TGTGCCAGCAGCGTAAATTTCGGGAGGACCTACGAGCAGTACTTC. The chain combines TRBV6-2 or TRBV6-3 with TRBJ2-7, with 7 bases that match TRBD2. The CDR3 extends over 15 amino acids. V shed 6 bases and J 2 bases; nucleotides not matched to a gene: 10. Germline loops: CDR1 MNHEY, CDR2 SVGEGT.

The chain employs TRBV29-1 and TRBJ1-1; D gene unclear. In germline, CDR1 is SQVTM, CDR2 ANQGSEA. Trimming cost V 7 bases and J 1 base, with 7 bases left between them. This CDR3 comprises 11 residues. The CDR3 sequence is CSAHWNTEAFF. CDR3 DNA: TGCAGCGCGCACTGGAACACTGAAGCTTTCTTT.